What follows are 18 T cell receptor beta chains derived from one specimen sequenced in a study of CD8 T cells in ankylosing spondylitis. Each CDR3 protein gets one entry after TCRdb re-called the 5' RACE reads with MiXCR. The sample has some 240,000 distinct CDR3 sequences, roughly 8.6% seen once; the top ten hold around 6.8%. The sequencing input was blood, either unsorted or a sorted T cell fraction (not recorded which). All receptors derive from a male donor with ankylosing spondylitis or in good health (not recorded which).

This rearrangement joins TRBV3-1 to TRBJ1-2, with D tentatively TRBD1 (5 bases). V was pared by 3 bases and J by 2 bases, with 13 bases between. The CDR3 contains 15 residues. Per the germline V gene, CDR1 is LGHDT and CDR2 is YNNKEL (reference sequence). Here the CDR3 DNA reads TGTGCCAGCAGCCAGGGGCCAGGTGTAAACTATGGCTACACCTTC. Amino acid sequence: CASSQGPGVNYGYTF.

The chain uses TRBV7-2 and TRBJ2-5; 10 bases fit TRBD2. Germline V gene sequence: CDR1 SGHTA, CDR2 FQGNSA. CDR3 length: 14 amino acids. V shed 3 bases and J 4 bases; nucleotides not matched to a gene: 2. The CDR3 loop is CASSFWTSGETQYF. The CDR3 bases are TGTGCCAGCAGCTTCTGGACTAGCGGAGAGACCCAGTACTTC.

This clonotype was counted between two and nine times. DNA for the CDR3: TGTGCCAGCTCACGGGGTTTCTGGACCGGGGAGCTGTTTTTT. Its protein is CASSRGFWTGELFF. V gene TRBV18 combines with J gene TRBJ2-2; D gene unclear. This CDR3 region has 14 residues. Trimming took 4 bases from V and 5 from J, leaving 11 bases between them. Per the germline V gene, CDR1 is KGHSH and CDR2 is LQKENI.

This clonotype occurred a few times. The V and J genes are TRBV7-9 and TRBJ2-6, with D unclear. CDR1 and CDR2 from the germline V gene are SEHNR and FQNEAQ (reference sequence). The CDR3 runs 14 residues. Trimming left V 1 base short and J 3 bases short, with 4 bases between. For the CDR3, the DNA is TGTGCCAGCAGCTTAGTGGATGGGGCCAACGTCCTGACTTTC. Its protein is CASSLVDGANVLTF.

At least ten counts were recorded for this clonotype. The CDR3 region has the DNA TGTGCCACCAGTGACCTGACGGGGGAGCAGTACTTC. It yields the protein CATSDLTGEQYF. The J gene is TRBJ2-7, the V gene TRBV24-1; TRBD2 is a possible D gene (5 bases). V shed 4 bases and J shed 7 bases, with 10 bases lying between them. CDR1 and CDR2 (germline): KGHDR, SFDVKD. The CDR3 loop spans 12 amino acids.

This clonotype was counted at least ten times. This chain joins TRBV20-1 and TRBJ2-4, with TRBD2 matching over 8 bases. The CDR3 covers 15 residues. CDR1 and CDR2 from the germline V gene are DFQATT and SNEGSKA (reference sequence). The V gene end was trimmed by 6 bases and the J gene end by 0 bases; junction bases not matched to a gene: 7. CDR3 nucleotides: TGCAGTGCCCCCCGGCTAGCGGGAGCCAAAAACATTCAGTACTTC. Protein product: CSAPRLAGAKNIQYF.

The table lists this clonotype with many counts. The V call is TRBV7-6, the J call TRBJ2-3; TRBD1 might be the D (6 bases). The length of the CDR3 is 16 residues. Germline lookup yields CDR1 SGHVS and CDR2 FNYEAQ. Trimming left V 1 base short and J 3 bases short, with 14 bases between. CDR3 sequence reads: CASSLGDIRGTDTQYF. CDR3 DNA sequence: TGTGCCAGCAGCTTAGGGGACATCAGAGGGACAGATACGCAGTATTTT.

The chain couples TRBV7-6 to TRBJ2-7; D could derive from TRBD1 or TRBD2 (5 bases each). This CDR3 has 14 residues. V was shortened by 5 bases and J by 3 bases, with 14 bases between the two germline ends. Per germline, CDR1 SGHVS and CDR2 FNYEAQ. As DNA, the CDR3 is TGTGCCAGCAGCCCGGGGACCCTTCTCTACGAGCAGTACTTC. The encoded protein is CASSPGTLLYEQYF.

This clonotype showed up many times. The genes are TRBV11-2 and TRBJ2-7; 7 bases line up with TRBD1. The CDR3 sequence is 14 residues long. The ends lost 8 bases at V and 1 base at J; junction bases unmatched: 8. Germline V gives CDR1 SGHAT, CDR2 FQNNGV. CDR3 coding DNA: TGTGCCAGCCAGGCGGACAGGAGTTCCTACGAGCAGTACTTC. Protein product: CASQADRSSYEQYF.

For this clonotype: This may stem from a read error, because a much larger clone lies one nucleotide away. The genes are TRBV7-6 and TRBJ2-7; no clear D. The CDR3 covers 14 residues. Per germline, CDR1 SGHVS and CDR2 FNYEAQ. V shed 1 base and J shed 0 bases, with 7 bases lying between them. CDR3 in DNA: TGTGCCAGCAGCTTAGGCGAGGCCTCCTACGAGCAGTACTTC. Protein: CASSLGEASYEQYF. Together with reference TRBV7-6 and TRBJ2-7, the CDR3 gives the full variable domain: GAGVSQSPRYKVTKRGQDVALRCDPISGHVSLYWYRQALGQGPEFLTYFNYEAQQDKSGLPNDRFSAERPEGSISTLTIQRTEQRDSAMYRCASSLGEASYEQYFGPGTRLTVT.

This clonotype was seen ten or more times. V is TRBV12-3 or TRBV12-4 and J is TRBJ2-7; 7 nucleotides line up with TRBD1. Germline trimming cut 7 bases from V and 3 bases from J; bases unmatched to any gene: 12. This CDR3 comprises 15 residues. Here the CDR3 DNA reads TGTGCCAGCATTACCGGGACAGTCTTCTTCTACGAGCAGTACTTC. Amino acid sequence: CASITGTVFFYEQYF.

This clonotype was seen ten or more times. The gene calls are TRBV13 and TRBJ2-1; D perhaps matches TRBD2 (5 bases). There are 16 residues in the CDR3. Germline CDR1 PRHDT, CDR2 FYEKMQ (reference sequence). Deletions cut 0 bases from V and 0 bases from J, with 9 bases between. CDR3 sequence reads: CASSLGVGSSYNEQFF. The CDR3 DNA reads TGTGCCAGCAGCTTAGGGGTAGGGAGCTCCTACAATGAGCAGTTCTTC.

This clonotype was recorded many times. The chain carries TRBV20-1 and TRBJ1-6; D is undetermined. Trimming left V 5 bases short and J 6 bases short, with 20 bases between. This CDR3 has 16 amino acids. Germline loops: CDR1 DFQATT, CDR2 SNEGSKA (reference sequence). The CDR3 sequence is CSASRGEGAPNSPLHF. Here the CDR3 DNA reads TGCAGTGCTTCCCGTGGGGAAGGAGCCCCTAATTCACCCCTCCACTTT.

This clonotype was detected ten times or more. This chain connects TRBV7-9 to TRBJ1-3; tentative D call: TRBD1 (5 bases). The CDR3 is 17 amino acids. Trimming shortened V by 6 bases and J by 0 bases, and 18 bases separated the two germline ends. Germline V CDR1 and CDR2: SEHNR, FQNEAQ (reference sequence). CDR3: CASSYSGADISGNTIYF. The CDR3 nucleotides are TGTGCCAGCAGTTACTCCGGGGCGGATATCTCTGGAAACACCATATATTTT.

This clonotype was seen repeatedly, ten times or more. The chain carries TRBV24-1 and TRBJ2-2; TRBD1 matches at 9 bases. This CDR3 contains 14 residues. Germline lookup yields CDR1 KGHDR and CDR2 SFDVKD. Trimming removed 4 bases from V and 6 bases from J; junction bases left unmatched: 2. CDR3 sequence: CATSEWTGAGELFF. The CDR3 coding sequence is TGTGCCACCAGTGAGTGGACAGGGGCCGGGGAGCTGTTTTTT.

The chain uses TRBV5-8 and TRBJ2-5, with 9 bases identical to TRBD1. Trimming at V came to 3 bases and at J to 5 bases, leaving 2 bases not matched to a gene. Germline V lookup: CDR1 SGHTS, CDR2 YDEGEE. The CDR3 totals 13 residues. The CDR3 coding sequence is TGTGCCAGCAGCTGGGACAGGGTGGAGACCCAGTACTTC. Translating gives CASSWDRVETQYF.

This clonotype was observed at least ten times. The chain employs TRBV20-1 and TRBJ2-3; TRBD2 matches at 10 bases. CDR3 length: 13 residues. The V and J ends lost 3 bases and 5 bases, in that order; junction bases with no gene match: 2. Germline V lookup: CDR1 DFQATT, CDR2 SNEGSKA (reference sequence). The CDR3 DNA reads as TGCAGTGCTAGTAGCGGGGGGCTAGATACGCAGTATTTT. Translated: CSASSGGLDTQYF.

This clonotype was counted ten times or more. This chain connects TRBV28 to TRBJ1-6, with 9 bases fitting TRBD1. Trimming took 6 bases from V and 9 from J; bases not matched to a gene: 6. This CDR3 has 14 amino acids. CDR1 MDHEN and CDR2 SYDVKM come from the germline V gene. In DNA form, the CDR3 reads TGTGCCAGCAGACAGGGACAGGGAGGTTCACCCCTCCACTTT. It specifies CASRQGQGGSPLHF.